The T cell receptor (beta chain) described here comes from a study of blood T cell repertoires in COVID-19. Looking at the study overall: The analysed material was cDNA or gDNA that came from T cells, B-cell-depleted T cells, or PBMCs.

Clones were read by immunoSEQ multiplex PCR, and TCRdb kept only the in-frame ones, dropping some. The repertoire has some 170,000 clones, 80% to 85% of them found once; the top ten carry 6.5% to 8.5%. This CDR3 comprises 16 residues. V was clipped by 0 bases and J by 5 bases; unmatched bases: 8. Germline CDR1 is MNHEY and CDR2 is SVGAGI. The receptor was derived from a woman between 35 and 50 years old with COVID-19, enrolled during active disease. The rearrangement links TRBV6-5 to TRBJ2-7, with TRBD1 matching 9 bases. The sample consisted of peripheral blood. This chain's CDR3 is CASSYSNRGRINEQYF. In DNA, the CDR3 is TGTGCCAGCAGTTACTCGAACAGGGGGCGCATCAACGAGCAGTACTTC.